The entry below describes one TCR beta chain. Its matching antigen is unknown. The CDR3 extends over 12 amino acids. The data were taken from a study of cytomegalovirus exposure and HLA in healthy donors. Overall study findings and caveats: Presence/absence analyses rested on an assumption that sequencing depth was roughly uniform across donors. Versus the roughly 700-donor mean, an Asian-associated ancestry cluster reportedly showed fewer N-insertions in a later analysis.

The PCR was carried out with 60 Vbeta primers and 13 Jbeta primers. Clones were sequenced by immunoSEQ multiplex PCR, and TCRdb holds only the in-frame ones, with some missing. Of roughly 200,000 clones listed, about an eighth are singletons. The sample taken for sequencing was PBMCs. The TCR was taken from a man aged 50 to 59 in good health and CMV-seropositive. This chain links TRBV21-1 with TRBJ1-4. TRBV21-1 is a recognized pseudogene. The CDR3 protein is CASSKNREKLFF. CDR3 in DNA: TGTGCCAGCAGCAAGAATCGGGAAAAACTGTTTTTT.